The sequence of this T cell receptor (beta chain) was determined in a study of T cell responses to AZD1222 COVID-19 vaccine. Regarding the study as a whole: In a largely white British group with more females than males, clonal diversity was possibly underestimated. Only a handful of AZD1222 recipients tested seropositive at baseline.

This clone has a single count. Its antigen is not known. Second-dose groups at about 4 or about 12 weeks were pooled. The CDR3 runs 19 residues. Measured with immunoSEQ multiplex PCR; TCRdb has only the in-frame clones, and not every one. The table records tens of thousands of clones, 86% of them present only once. The receptor was derived from an adult who received the AZD1222 COVID-19 vaccine. Sequenced here: peripheral blood, sampled 28 days after the second AZD1222 dose. This sequence joins TRBV21-1 and TRBJ1-5. TRBV21-1 is termed a pseudogene. The chain's CDR3 is CASSLRGDLKPYSNQPQHF. In DNA form, the CDR3 reads TGTGCCAGCAGCCTCCGGGGGGATCTAAAACCATATAGCAATCAGCCCCAGCATTTT.